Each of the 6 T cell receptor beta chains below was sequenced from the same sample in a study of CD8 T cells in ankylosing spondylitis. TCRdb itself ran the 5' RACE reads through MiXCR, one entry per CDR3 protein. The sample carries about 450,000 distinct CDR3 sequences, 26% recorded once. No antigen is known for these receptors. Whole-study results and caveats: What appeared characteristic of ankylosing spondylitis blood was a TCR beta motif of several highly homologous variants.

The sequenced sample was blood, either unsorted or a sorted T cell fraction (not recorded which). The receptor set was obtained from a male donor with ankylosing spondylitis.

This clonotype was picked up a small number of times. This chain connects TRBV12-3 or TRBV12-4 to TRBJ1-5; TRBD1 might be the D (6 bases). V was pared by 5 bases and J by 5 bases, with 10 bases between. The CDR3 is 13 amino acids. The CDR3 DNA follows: TGTGCCAGCAGTCAGGGGCCTGATCAGCCCCAGCATTTT. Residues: CASSQGPDQPQHF.

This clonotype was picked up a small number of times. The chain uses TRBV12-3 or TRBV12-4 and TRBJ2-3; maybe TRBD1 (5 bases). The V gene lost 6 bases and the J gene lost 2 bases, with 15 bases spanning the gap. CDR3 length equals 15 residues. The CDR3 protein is CASSNTGIFTDTQYF. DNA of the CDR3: TGTGCCAGCAGCAATACAGGTATCTTCACAGATACGCAGTATTTT.

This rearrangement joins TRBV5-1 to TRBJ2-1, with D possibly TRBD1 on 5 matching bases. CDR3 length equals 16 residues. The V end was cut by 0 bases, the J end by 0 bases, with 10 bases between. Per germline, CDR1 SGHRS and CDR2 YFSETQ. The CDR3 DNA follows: TGCGCCAGCAGCTTGGCGCAGGGCAGCTCCTACAATGAGCAGTTCTTC. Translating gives CASSLAQGSSYNEQFF. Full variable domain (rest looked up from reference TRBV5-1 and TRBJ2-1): KAGVTQTPRYLIKTRGQQVTLSCSPISGHRSVSWYQQTPGQGLQFLFEYFSETQRNKGNFPGRFSGRQFSNSRSEMNVSTLELGDSALYLCASSLAQGSSYNEQFFGPGTRLTVL.

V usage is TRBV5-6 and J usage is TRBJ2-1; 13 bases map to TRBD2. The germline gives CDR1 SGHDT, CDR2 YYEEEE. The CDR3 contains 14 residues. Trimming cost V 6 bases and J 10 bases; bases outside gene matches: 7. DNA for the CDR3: TGTGCCAGCAAACCGGGACTAGCGGGACGGGAGCAGTTCTTC. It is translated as CASKPGLAGREQFF.

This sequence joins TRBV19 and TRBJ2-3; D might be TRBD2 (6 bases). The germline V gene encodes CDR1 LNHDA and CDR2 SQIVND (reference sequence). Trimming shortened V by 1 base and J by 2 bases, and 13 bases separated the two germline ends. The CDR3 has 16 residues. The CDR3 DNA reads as TGTGCCAGTAGTATAGGAGATAGCGGACTCACAGATACGCAGTATTTT. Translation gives CASSIGDSGLTDTQYF.

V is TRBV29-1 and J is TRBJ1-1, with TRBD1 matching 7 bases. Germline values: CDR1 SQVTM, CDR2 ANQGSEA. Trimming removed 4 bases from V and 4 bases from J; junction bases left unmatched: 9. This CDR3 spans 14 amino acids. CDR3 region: CSVAGQKSPTEAFF. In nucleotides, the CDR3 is TGCAGCGTTGCGGGACAGAAGTCACCCACTGAAGCTTTCTTT. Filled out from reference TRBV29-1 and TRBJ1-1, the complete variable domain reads SAVISQKPSRDICQRGTSLTIQCQVDSQVTMMFWYRQQPGQSLTLIATANQGSEATYESGFVIDKFPISRPNLTFSTLTVSNMSPEDSSIYLCSVAGQKSPTEAFFGQGTRLTVV.